A single sample is the source of the 25 T cell receptor beta chains below, sequenced in a study of PD-1 blockade in classical Hodgkin lymphoma (dated by TCRdb to about 2020). According to the study, the label for this sample's time point signals: cycle 1 day 1 (C1D1), immediately before nivolumab initiation. Every trial patient had relapsed after autologous stem cell transplantation, and cohorts A, B and C differed in prior brentuximab vedotin exposure. Magnetic negative selection with a Miltenyi CD4+ T cell isolation kit was used to purify CD4+ T cells from thawed PBMCs. The library was obtained by the immunoSEQ multiplex PCR assay. The clones in this table, taken by TCRdb from immuneACCESS, are in-frame only. Not every clone is retained; where verified, under half of the shortfall comes from an unresolved V gene, and the cause of the rest is unknown. The sample records some 35,000 clones, about nine tenths of which are singletons. The top ten constitute around 0.21% of the sample.

The material sequenced was CD4+ T cells from blood, taken at baseline. These receptors came from a human donor with classical Hodgkin lymphoma.

V gene TRBV5-6 combines with J gene TRBJ1-1, with D possibly being TRBD1 (6 bases). Germline CDR1 and CDR2: SGHDT and YYEEEE. Deletions cut 4 bases from V and 5 bases from J, with 15 bases between. CDR3 length equals 14 residues. The CDR3 region is CASSQGITGTEAFF. The CDR3 bases are TGTGCCAGCAGCCAGGGGATCACGGGGACTGAAGCTTTCTTT.

The rearrangement joins TRBV30 to TRBJ2-7; the match to TRBD1 covers 9 bases. In germline, CDR1 is GTSNPN, CDR2 SVGIG (reference sequence). J lost 4 bases, V lost 4 bases, and 2 bases had no gene match. This CDR3 spans 12 amino acids. CDR3 residues: CAWNDRGYEQYF. CDR3 DNA: TGTGCCTGGAATGACAGGGGGTACGAGCAGTACTTC.

The V call is TRBV10-3, the J call TRBJ2-7, with a possible D match to TRBD2 (5 bases). Trimming took 0 bases from V and 9 from J, leaving 9 bases between them. CDR1 is ENHRY, CDR2 SYGVKD, per germline. The CDR3 totals 12 residues. The CDR3 DNA is TGTGCCATCAGTGAGTCGAAAGGGAGGCAGTACTTC. Translating it yields CAISESKGRQYF.

DNA for the CDR3: TGCAGCGTTTCGTACAGGGGGCAGGAGGGGAGGACTGAAGCTTTCTTT. This codes for CSVSYRGQEGRTEAFF. The gene calls are TRBV29-1 and TRBJ1-1; 9 nucleotides agree with TRBD1. The CDR3 length is 16 residues. From germline, CDR1 is SQVTM and CDR2 ANQGSEA. J was trimmed by 5 bases and V by 5 bases; bases with no gene match: 15.

The chain employs TRBV5-1 and TRBJ2-3, with D perhaps matching TRBD1 or TRBD2 (5 bases each). Per germline, CDR1 SGHRS and CDR2 YFSETQ. V was shortened by 0 bases and J by 4 bases, with 9 bases between the two germline ends. This CDR3 comprises 14 residues. CDR3 nucleotides: TGCGCCAGCAGCTTGGCCGTGGGGGCAGATACGCAGTATTTT. Its translation is CASSLAVGADTQYF.

The chain uses TRBV7-3 and TRBJ2-1; D may be TRBD1 (6 bases). Per germline, CDR1 SGHTA and CDR2 FQGTGA. There are 17 residues in the CDR3. V was trimmed by 2 bases and J by 4 bases, leaving 18 bases between them. CDR3 loop: CASSLWPTGHGYNEQFF. The CDR3 DNA follows: TGTGCCAGCAGCTTATGGCCCACAGGGCACGGATACAATGAGCAGTTCTTC.

The V gene is TRBV30, the J gene TRBJ1-2; no clear D gene. This CDR3 is 19 amino acids long. V was trimmed by 0 bases and J by 4 bases, leaving 27 bases between them. The germline gives CDR1 GTSNPN, CDR2 SVGIG (reference sequence). CDR3 nucleotide sequence: TGTGCCTGGAGTGTTGGTAGATGGCGCGGTCCGAATCGTGGCTATGGCTACACCTTC. Translation gives CAWSVGRWRGPNRGYGYTF.

V usage is TRBV6-5 and J usage is TRBJ1-2, with D hard to call. The V end lost 0 bases, the J end lost 5 bases, and 16 bases lay between the germline ends. This CDR3 spans 16 amino acids. Germline V gene lookup returns CDR1 MNHEY and CDR2 SVGAGI. The CDR3 here is CASSYSGVPLGYGYTF. The CDR3 coding sequence is TGTGCCAGCAGTTACTCTGGAGTTCCCTTAGGGTATGGCTACACCTTC.

This chain links TRBV11-3 with TRBJ2-2; D is unresolved. The CDR3 covers 13 residues. Looked up from germline, CDR1 is SGHNT and CDR2 is YENEEA. The V end lost 8 bases, the J end lost 1 base, and 8 bases lay between the germline ends. Written as DNA, the CDR3 is TGTGCCAGCTCAGTGCAGAACACCGGGGAGCTGTTTTTT. Amino acids: CASSVQNTGELFF.

The chain uses TRBV27 and TRBJ2-7; 7 nucleotides agree with TRBD2. CDR3 size: 19 residues. Germline CDR1 is MNHEY and CDR2 is SMNVEV (reference sequence). The V segment lost 7 bases and the J segment 2 bases; nucleotides outside the gene matches: 23. CDR3 sequence: CASTSGLGRESGATYEQYF. CDR3 DNA: TGTGCCAGCACCTCCGGCCTAGGACGGGAGAGCGGGGCGACCTACGAGCAGTACTTC.

This chain uses TRBV28 with TRBJ2-7; D not resolved. CDR3 length equals 12 residues. CDR1 is MDHEN and CDR2 is SYDVKM in the germline V gene. V shed 3 bases and J shed 2 bases, with 5 bases lying between them. CDR3 residues: CASSFPTYEQYF. The DNA for the CDR3 is TGTGCCAGCAGTTTTCCCACCTACGAGCAGTACTTC.

This chain connects TRBV5-1 to TRBJ2-7, with 9 bases fitting TRBD2. V was pared by 4 bases and J by 0 bases, with 11 bases of the junction left unmatched. Germline V gene lookup returns CDR1 SGHRS and CDR2 YFSETQ. This CDR3 has 17 residues. In DNA form, the CDR3 reads TGCGCCAGCAGCCTTAATCCCCTTAGCGGGAGCTCCTACGAGCAGTACTTC. Its protein product is CASSLNPLSGSSYEQYF. Using reference TRBV5-1 and TRBJ2-7 for the parts outside the CDR3, the full variable domain is KAGVTQTPRYLIKTRGQQVTLSCSPISGHRSVSWYQQTPGQGLQFLFEYFSETQRNKGNFPGRFSGRQFSNSRSEMNVSTLELGDSALYLCASSLNPLSGSSYEQYFGPGTRLTVT.

The rearrangement joins TRBV30 to TRBJ2-4; TRBD2 matches 11 bases. The J segment lost 11 bases and the V segment lost 2 bases, leaving 5 bases of the junction unmatched. This CDR3 has 13 amino acids. The germline V gene encodes CDR1 GTSNPN and CDR2 SVGIG (reference sequence). CDR3 DNA: TGTGCCTGGAGTCTTAGCGGGAGGGCTTTTCAGTACTTC. The encoded protein is CAWSLSGRAFQYF.

This clone was detected once. The V and J genes are TRBV7-3 and TRBJ2-1, with 7 nucleotides matching TRBD2. Trimming cost V 3 bases and J 4 bases; bases outside gene matches: 6. The V gene's germline CDR1 is SGHTA and CDR2 FQGTGA. The CDR3 has 15 residues. The CDR3, as DNA: TGTGCCAGCAGCTTCTGGGCGGGAGAGTACAATGAGCAGTTCTTC. Residues: CASSFWAGEYNEQFF.

The V gene is TRBV18, the J gene TRBJ2-3; 13 nucleotides line up with TRBD2. This CDR3 is 16 amino acids long. With V trimmed by 3 bases and J by 3 bases, 3 bases remained unmatched. Germline V gene lookup returns CDR1 KGHSH and CDR2 LQKENI. In nucleotides, the CDR3 is TGTGCCAGCTCACCGCGACTAGCGGGAGGAACAGATACGCAGTATTTT. Translated, it gives CASSPRLAGGTDTQYF.

This clone appeared a few times. The V call is TRBV7-9, the J call TRBJ1-4; D remains ambiguous. Germline V gene lookup returns CDR1 SEHNR and CDR2 FQNEAQ (reference sequence). Between the trimmed V and J ends, which lost 4 bases and 6 bases, there was a span of 18 bases. The CDR3 length is 16 residues. The DNA of the CDR3 is TGTGCCAGCAGCTCAACCCGACGGGGTAAGGATGAAAAACTGTTTTTT. Translating gives CASSSTRRGKDEKLFF. Full variable domain (missing parts from reference TRBV7-9 and TRBJ1-4): DTGVSQNPRHKITKRGQNVTFRCDPISEHNRLYWYRQTLGQGPEFLTYFQNEAQLEKSRLLSDRFSAERPKGSFSTLEIQRTEQGDSAMYLCASSSTRRGKDEKLFFGSGTQLSVL.

The genes are TRBV4-1 and TRBJ1-2, with 7 positions matching TRBD1. The length of the CDR3 is 15 residues. The germline gives CDR1 MGHRA, CDR2 YSYEKL. Unmatched junction bases numbered 4, after V lost 0 bases and J lost 3 bases. CDR3 in amino acids: CASSQEGQADYGYTF. Written as DNA, the CDR3 is TGCGCCAGCAGCCAAGAAGGACAGGCAGACTATGGCTACACCTTC.

The chain employs TRBV25-1 and TRBJ1-1; D is undetermined. Germline CDR1 and CDR2: MGHDK and SYGVNS. Trimming left V 3 bases short and J 1 base short, with 9 bases between. The CDR3 extends over 14 amino acids. The CDR3 loop reads CASSDAHWNTEAFF. For the CDR3, the DNA is TGTGCCAGCAGTGACGCACACTGGAACACTGAAGCTTTCTTT.

CDR3 sequence: CASSWDRGYEQYF. The DNA of the CDR3 is TGTGCCAGCAGTTGGGACAGGGGCTACGAGCAGTACTTC. This chain joins TRBV6-6 and TRBJ2-7; 10 bases are shared with TRBD1. Germline V CDR1 and CDR2: MNHNY, SVGAGI (reference sequence). This CDR3 comprises 13 residues. Losses at the gene ends were 4 bases for V and 3 bases for J; bases not matched to a gene: 0.

The V gene is TRBV5-1, the J gene TRBJ2-1; TRBD2 agrees at 7 bases. V trimming: 3 bases; J trimming: 4 bases; junction bases outside the gene matches: 10. Per the germline V gene, CDR1 is SGHRS and CDR2 is YFSETQ. This CDR3 is 16 amino acids long. The CDR3 nucleotides read TGCGCCAGCAGCTCTGACCCGGGACTACGATACAATGAGCAGTTCTTC. Translation gives CASSSDPGLRYNEQFF.

The chain recombines TRBV5-1 with TRBJ2-3; TRBD2 aligns across 7 bases. This CDR3 comprises 16 residues. V dropped 0 bases and J dropped 3; count of bases not matched to a gene: 7. Germline V gene lookup returns CDR1 SGHRS and CDR2 YFSETQ. CDR3 nucleotide sequence: TGCGCCAGCAGCTTGGTGGCGGGAGTTAGAACAGATACGCAGTATTTT. Translating gives CASSLVAGVRTDTQYF.

The V and J genes are TRBV5-1 and TRBJ2-3; D unclear. The germline gives CDR1 SGHRS, CDR2 YFSETQ. The V end lost 1 base, the J end lost 6 bases, and 9 bases lay between the germline ends. The CDR3 extends over 13 amino acids. CDR3 in amino acids: CASSLTSVDTQYF. As DNA, the CDR3 is TGCGCCAGCAGCTTGACGTCCGTGGATACGCAGTATTTT.

The chain combines TRBV28 with TRBJ2-5; D is possibly TRBD1 (6 bases). This CDR3 spans 15 amino acids. CDR1 is MDHEN and CDR2 is SYDVKM in the germline V gene. V gave up 7 bases and J gave up 5 bases, with 20 bases separating them. CDR3 coding DNA: TGTGCCAGCAAGAAATTGGACAGTCCAGGGGAGACCCAGTACTTC. Protein product: CASKKLDSPGETQYF.

This clone was seen just once. The chain is built from TRBV7-3 and TRBJ2-1, with 8 positions matching TRBD2. The CDR3 runs to 14 residues. Looked up from germline, CDR1 is SGHTA and CDR2 is FQGTGA. Trimming removed 4 bases from V and 6 bases from J; junction bases left unmatched: 5. Here the CDR3 DNA reads TGTGCCAGCAGCTCAGGACTAGCTTCCAATGAGCAGTTCTTC. This sequence encodes CASSSGLASNEQFF.

The chain combines TRBV25-1 with TRBJ1-4; D is perhaps TRBD1 (5 bases). V lost 1 base and J lost 8, with 17 bases in between. CDR3 length equals 16 residues. Germline values: CDR1 MGHDK, CDR2 SYGVNS. The CDR3 reads CASSESGRQIGEKLFF. The CDR3 DNA sequence: TGTGCCAGCAGTGAATCTGGGAGACAGATAGGCGAAAAACTGTTTTTT.